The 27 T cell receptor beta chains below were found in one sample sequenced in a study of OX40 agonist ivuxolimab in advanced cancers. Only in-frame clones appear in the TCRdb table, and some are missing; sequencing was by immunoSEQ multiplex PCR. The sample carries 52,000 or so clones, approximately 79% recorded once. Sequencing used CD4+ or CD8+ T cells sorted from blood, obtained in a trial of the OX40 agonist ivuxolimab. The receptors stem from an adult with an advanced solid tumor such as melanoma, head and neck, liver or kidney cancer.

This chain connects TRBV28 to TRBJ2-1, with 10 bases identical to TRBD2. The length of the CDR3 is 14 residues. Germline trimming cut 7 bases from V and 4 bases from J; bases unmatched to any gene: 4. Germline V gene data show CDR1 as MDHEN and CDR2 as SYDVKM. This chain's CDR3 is CASKGTSAYNEQFF. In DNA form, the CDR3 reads TGTGCCAGCAAAGGGACTAGCGCATACAATGAGCAGTTCTTC.

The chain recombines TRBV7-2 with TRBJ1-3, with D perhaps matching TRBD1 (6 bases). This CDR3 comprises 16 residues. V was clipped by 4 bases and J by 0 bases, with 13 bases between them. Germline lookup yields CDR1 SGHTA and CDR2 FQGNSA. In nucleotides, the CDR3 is TGTGCCAGCAGCTCTCACAGGGAGAGCTCTGGAAACACCATATATTTT. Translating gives CASSSHRESSGNTIYF.

As DNA, the CDR3 is TGTGCCAGCAGCTTAGAAAGGAACACTGAAGCTTTCTTT. This sequence encodes CASSLERNTEAFF. This rearrangement joins TRBV11-2 to TRBJ1-1; no reliable D call. CDR3 size: 13 residues. Germline loops: CDR1 SGHAT, CDR2 FQNNGV. Between the trimmed V and J ends, which lost 0 bases and 1 base, there was a span of 3 bases.

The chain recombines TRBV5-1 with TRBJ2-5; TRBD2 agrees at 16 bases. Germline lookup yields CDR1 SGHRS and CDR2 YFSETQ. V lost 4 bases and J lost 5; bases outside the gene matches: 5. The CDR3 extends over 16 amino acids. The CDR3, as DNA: TGCGCCAGCAGCCCGGGACTAGCGGGAGGGCCGGAGACCCAGTACTTC. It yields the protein CASSPGLAGGPETQYF.

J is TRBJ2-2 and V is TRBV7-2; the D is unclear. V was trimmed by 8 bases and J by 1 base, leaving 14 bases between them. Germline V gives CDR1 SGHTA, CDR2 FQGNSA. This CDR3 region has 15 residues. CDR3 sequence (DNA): TGTGCCAGCGGCTCCCGGCAGCGGAACACCGGGGAGCTGTTTTTT. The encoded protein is CASGSRQRNTGELFF.

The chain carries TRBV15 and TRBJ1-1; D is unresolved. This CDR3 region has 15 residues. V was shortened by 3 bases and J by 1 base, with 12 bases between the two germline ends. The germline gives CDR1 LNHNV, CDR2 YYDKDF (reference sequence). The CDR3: CATSSPRAANTEAFF. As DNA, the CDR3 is TGTGCCACCAGCAGCCCCCGGGCAGCGAACACTGAAGCTTTCTTT.

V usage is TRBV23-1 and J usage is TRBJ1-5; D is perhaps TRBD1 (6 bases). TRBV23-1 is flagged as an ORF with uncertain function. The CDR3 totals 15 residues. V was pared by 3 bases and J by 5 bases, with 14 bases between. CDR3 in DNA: TGCGCCAGCAGTCAGGGGGGGGCTCATTATCAGCCCCAGCATTTT. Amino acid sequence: CASSQGGAHYQPQHF.

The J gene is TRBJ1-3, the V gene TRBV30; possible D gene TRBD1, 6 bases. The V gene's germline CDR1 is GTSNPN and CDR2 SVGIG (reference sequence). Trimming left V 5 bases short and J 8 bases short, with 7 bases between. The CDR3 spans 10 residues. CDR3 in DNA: TGTGCCTGGGGGACACACACCATATATTTT. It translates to CAWGTHTIYF.

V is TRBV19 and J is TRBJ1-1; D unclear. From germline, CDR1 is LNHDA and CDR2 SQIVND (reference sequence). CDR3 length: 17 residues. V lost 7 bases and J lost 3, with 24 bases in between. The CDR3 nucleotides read TGTGCCAGTACCCTGGGGAGAAGCACCTCCTCGGACACTGAAGCTTTCTTT. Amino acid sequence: CASTLGRSTSSDTEAFF.

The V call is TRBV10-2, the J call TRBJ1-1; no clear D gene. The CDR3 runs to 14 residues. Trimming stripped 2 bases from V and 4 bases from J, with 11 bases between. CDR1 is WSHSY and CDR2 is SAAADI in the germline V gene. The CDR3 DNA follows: TGCGCCAGCAGTGAGGGTTCAGGAGGCACTGAAGCTTTCTTT. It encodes CASSEGSGGTEAFF.

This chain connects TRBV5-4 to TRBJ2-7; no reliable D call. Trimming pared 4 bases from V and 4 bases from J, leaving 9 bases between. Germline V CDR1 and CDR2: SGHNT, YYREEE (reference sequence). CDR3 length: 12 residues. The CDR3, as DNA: TGTGCCAGCAGCACTGACACTTACGAGCAGTACTTC. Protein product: CASSTDTYEQYF.

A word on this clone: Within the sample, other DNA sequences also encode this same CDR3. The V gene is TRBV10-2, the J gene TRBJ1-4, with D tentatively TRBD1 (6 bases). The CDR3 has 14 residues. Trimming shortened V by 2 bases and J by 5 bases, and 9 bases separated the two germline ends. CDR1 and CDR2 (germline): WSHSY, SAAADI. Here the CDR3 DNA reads TGCGCCAGCAGTGAGCTGGACAGAAATGAAAAACTGTTTTTT. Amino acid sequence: CASSELDRNEKLFF.

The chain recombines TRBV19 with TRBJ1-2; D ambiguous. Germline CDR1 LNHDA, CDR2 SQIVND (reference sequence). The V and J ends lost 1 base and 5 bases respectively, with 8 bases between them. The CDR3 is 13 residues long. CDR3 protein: CASSIGTGYGYTF. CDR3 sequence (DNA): TGTGCCAGTAGTATAGGGACGGGATATGGCTACACCTTC.

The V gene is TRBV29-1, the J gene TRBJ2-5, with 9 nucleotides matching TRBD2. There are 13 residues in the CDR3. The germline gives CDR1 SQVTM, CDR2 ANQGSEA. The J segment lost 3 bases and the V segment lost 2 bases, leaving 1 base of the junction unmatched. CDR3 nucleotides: TGCAGCGTTGAAATAGCGGGAGAAGAGACCCAGTACTTC. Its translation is CSVEIAGEETQYF.

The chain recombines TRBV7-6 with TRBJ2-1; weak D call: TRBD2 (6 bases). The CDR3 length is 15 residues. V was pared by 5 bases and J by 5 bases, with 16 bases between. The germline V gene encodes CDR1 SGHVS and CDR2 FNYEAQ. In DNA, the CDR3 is TGTGCCAGCAGCCCGGAGCGCGGGAACCACAATGAGCAGTTCTTC. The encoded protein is CASSPERGNHNEQFF.

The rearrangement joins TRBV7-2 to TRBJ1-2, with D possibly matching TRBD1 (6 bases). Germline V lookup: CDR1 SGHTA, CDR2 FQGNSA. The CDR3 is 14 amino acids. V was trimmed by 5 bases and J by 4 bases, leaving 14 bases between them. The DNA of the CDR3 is TGTGCCAGCAGCCCGGTACAGGGAAGCTATGGCTACACCTTC. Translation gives CASSPVQGSYGYTF.

Here the CDR3 reads CASSQVDEWNSPLHF. The CDR3 coding sequence is TGCGCCAGCAGCCAAGTTGACGAATGGAATTCACCCCTCCACTTT. This rearrangement joins TRBV4-1 to TRBJ1-6; D remains unclear. Germline V gives CDR1 MGHRA, CDR2 YSYEKL. This CDR3 spans 15 amino acids. V was clipped by 1 base and J by 7 bases, with 11 bases between them.

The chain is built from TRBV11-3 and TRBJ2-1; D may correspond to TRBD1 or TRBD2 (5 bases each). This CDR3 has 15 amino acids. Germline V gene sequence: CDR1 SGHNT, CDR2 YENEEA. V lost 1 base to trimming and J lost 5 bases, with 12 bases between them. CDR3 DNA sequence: TGTGCCAGCAGCTTAGGGGACGCAGCACACAATGAGCAGTTCTTC. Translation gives CASSLGDAAHNEQFF.

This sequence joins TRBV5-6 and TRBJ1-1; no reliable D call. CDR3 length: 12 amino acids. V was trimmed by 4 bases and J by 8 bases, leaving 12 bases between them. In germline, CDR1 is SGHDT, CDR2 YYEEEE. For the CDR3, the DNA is TGTGCCAGCAGCCTTCTCTTGCCCGAAGCTTTCTTT. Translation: CASSLLLPEAFF.

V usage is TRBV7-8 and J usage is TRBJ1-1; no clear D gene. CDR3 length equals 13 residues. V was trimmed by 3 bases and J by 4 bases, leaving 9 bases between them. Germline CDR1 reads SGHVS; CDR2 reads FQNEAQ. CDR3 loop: CASSLHGSTEAFF. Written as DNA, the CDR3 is TGTGCCAGCAGCTTGCACGGGAGCACTGAAGCTTTCTTT.

The CDR3 DNA reads TGTGCCAGCAGCTTGGCAGGGGCCTATAGCAATCAGCCCCAGCATTTT. Residues: CASSLAGAYSNQPQHF. The rearrangement joins TRBV4-2 to TRBJ1-5; possibly TRBD1 for D (6 bases). This CDR3 contains 16 residues. The germline V gene encodes CDR1 LGHNA and CDR2 YNFKEQ. Trimming left V 5 bases short and J 0 bases short, with 14 bases between.

The CDR3 here is CASSDETRNHRFQYF. The CDR3 coding sequence is TGCGCCAGCAGTGACGAAACTAGGAACCACAGATTCCAGTATTTT. V usage is TRBV10-1 and J usage is TRBJ2-3, with D perhaps TRBD2 (5 bases). The CDR3 spans 15 residues. V lost 3 bases and J 12 bases, leaving 22 bases between the germline ends. Germline CDR1 and CDR2: WNHNN and SYGVQD (reference sequence).

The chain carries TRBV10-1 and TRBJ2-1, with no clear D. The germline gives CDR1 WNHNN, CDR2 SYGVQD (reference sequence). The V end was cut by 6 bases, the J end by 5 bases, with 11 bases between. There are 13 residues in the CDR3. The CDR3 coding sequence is TGCGCCAGCAGGGATGGATTCGACAATGAGCAGTTCTTC. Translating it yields CASRDGFDNEQFF.

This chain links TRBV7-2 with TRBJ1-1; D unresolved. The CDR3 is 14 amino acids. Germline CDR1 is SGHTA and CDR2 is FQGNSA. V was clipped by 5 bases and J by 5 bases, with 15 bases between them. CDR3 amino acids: CASSPRSGNTEAFF. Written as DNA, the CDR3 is TGTGCCAGCAGCCCTAGGTCCGGGAATACTGAAGCTTTCTTT.

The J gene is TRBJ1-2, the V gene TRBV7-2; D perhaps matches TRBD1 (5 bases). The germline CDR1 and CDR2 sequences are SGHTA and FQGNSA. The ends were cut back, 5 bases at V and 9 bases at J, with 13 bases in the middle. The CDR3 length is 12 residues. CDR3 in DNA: TGTGCCAGCAGCCACCCGGGACCTAGCTACACCTTC. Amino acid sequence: CASSHPGPSYTF.

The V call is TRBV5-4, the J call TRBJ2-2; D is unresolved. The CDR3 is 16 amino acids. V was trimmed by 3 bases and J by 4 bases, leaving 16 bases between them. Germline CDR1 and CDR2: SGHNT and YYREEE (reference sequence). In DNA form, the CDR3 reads TGTGCCAGCAGCTACTGGGCCCAGCGAGGCACCGGGGAGCTGTTTTTT. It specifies CASSYWAQRGTGELFF.

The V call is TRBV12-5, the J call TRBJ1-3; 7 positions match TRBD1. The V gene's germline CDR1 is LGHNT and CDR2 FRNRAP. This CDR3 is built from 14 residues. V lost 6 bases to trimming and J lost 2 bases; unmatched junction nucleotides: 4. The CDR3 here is CASGEDRAGNTIYF. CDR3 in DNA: TGTGCTAGTGGCGAAGACAGGGCTGGAAACACCATATATTTT.